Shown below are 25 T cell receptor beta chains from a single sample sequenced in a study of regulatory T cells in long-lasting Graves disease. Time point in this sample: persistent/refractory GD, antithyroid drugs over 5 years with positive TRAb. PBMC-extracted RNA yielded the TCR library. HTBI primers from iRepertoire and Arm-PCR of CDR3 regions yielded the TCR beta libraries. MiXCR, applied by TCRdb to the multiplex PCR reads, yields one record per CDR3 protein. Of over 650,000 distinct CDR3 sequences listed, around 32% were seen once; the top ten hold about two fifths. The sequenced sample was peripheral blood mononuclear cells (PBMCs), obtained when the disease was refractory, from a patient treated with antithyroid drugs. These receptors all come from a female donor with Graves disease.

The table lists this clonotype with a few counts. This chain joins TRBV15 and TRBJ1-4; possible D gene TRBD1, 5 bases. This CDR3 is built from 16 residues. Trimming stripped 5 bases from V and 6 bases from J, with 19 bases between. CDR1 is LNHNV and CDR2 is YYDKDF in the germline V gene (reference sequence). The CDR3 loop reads CATSDRDPVVDEKLFF. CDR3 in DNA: TGTGCCACCAGCGACCGGGACCCCGTCGTAGATGAAAAACTGTTTTTT.

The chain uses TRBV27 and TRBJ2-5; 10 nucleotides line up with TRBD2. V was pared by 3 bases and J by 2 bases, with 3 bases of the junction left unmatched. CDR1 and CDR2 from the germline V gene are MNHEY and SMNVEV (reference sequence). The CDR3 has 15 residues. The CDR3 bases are TGTGCCAGCAGTTTTGGGACTAGCGAACAAGAGACCCAGTACTTC. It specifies CASSFGTSEQETQYF.

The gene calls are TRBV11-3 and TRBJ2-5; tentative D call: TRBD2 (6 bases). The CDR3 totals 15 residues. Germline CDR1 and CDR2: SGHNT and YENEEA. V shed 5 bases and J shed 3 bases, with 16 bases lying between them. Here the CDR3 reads CASSLGREFKETQYF. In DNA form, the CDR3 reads TGTGCCAGCAGCCTAGGTCGGGAGTTTAAAGAGACCCAGTACTTC.

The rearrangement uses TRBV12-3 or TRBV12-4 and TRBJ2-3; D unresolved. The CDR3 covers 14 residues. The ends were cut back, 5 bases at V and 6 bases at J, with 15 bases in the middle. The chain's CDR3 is CASSPIAFEDTQYF. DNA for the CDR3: TGTGCCAGCAGTCCGATAGCTTTCGAGGATACGCAGTATTTT.

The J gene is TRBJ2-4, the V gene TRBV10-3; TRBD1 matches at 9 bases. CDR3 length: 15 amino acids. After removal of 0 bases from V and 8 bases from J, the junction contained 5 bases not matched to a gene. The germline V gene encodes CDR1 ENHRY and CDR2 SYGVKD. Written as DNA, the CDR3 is TGTGCCATCAGTGAGTCTACAGGGGGCCAGGACATTCAGTACTTC. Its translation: CAISESTGGQDIQYF.

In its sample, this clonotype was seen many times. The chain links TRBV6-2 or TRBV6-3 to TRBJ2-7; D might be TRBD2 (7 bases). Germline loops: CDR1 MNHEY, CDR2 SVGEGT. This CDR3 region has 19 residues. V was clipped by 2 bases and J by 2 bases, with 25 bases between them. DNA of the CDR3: TGTGCCAGCAGTTACGAGTTGGGGGGGCGGGAACCCCCACCCTACGAGCAGTACTTC. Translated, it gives CASSYELGGREPPPYEQYF.

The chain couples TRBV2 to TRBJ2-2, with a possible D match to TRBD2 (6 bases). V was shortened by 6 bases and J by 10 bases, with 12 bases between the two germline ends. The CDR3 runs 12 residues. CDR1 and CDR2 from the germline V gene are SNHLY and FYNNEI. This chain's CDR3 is CASSLRTKELFF. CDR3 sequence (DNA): TGTGCCAGCAGCTTAAGGACTAAGGAGCTGTTTTTT. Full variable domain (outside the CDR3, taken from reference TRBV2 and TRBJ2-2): EPEVTQTPSHQVTQMGQEVILRCVPISNHLYFYWYRQILGQKVEFLVSFYNNEISEKSEIFDDQFSVERPDGSNFTLKIRSTKLEDSAMYFCASSLRTKELFFGEGSRLTVL.

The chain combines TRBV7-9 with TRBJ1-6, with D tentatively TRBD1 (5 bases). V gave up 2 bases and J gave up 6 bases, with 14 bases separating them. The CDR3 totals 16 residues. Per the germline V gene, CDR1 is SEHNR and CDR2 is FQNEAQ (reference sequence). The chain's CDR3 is CASSLIPGLGNSPLHF. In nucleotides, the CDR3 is TGTGCCAGCAGCTTAATCCCAGGGCTCGGTAATTCACCCCTCCACTTT.

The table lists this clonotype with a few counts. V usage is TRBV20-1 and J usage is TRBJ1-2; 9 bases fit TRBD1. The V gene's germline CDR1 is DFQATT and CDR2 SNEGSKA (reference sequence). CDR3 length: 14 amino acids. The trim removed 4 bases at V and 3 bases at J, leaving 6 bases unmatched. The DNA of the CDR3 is TGCAGTGCTACCACAGGGGGCCCTGACTATGGCTACACCTTC. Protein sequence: CSATTGGPDYGYTF.

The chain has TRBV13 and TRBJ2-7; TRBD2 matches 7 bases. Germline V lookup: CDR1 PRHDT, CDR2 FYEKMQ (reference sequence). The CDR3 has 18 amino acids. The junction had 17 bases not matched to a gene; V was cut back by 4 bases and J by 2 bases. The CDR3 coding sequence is TGTGCCAGCAGCTCACAGCTAGCGGAGGGGTGGCGGGCCTACGAGCAGTACTTC. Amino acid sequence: CASSSQLAEGWRAYEQYF. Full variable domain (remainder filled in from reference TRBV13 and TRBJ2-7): AAGVIQSPRHLIKEKRETATLKCYPIPRHDTVYWYQQGPGQDPQFLISFYEKMQSDKGSIPDRFSAQQFSDYHSELNMSSLELGDSALYFCASSSQLAEGWRAYEQYFGPGTRLTVT.

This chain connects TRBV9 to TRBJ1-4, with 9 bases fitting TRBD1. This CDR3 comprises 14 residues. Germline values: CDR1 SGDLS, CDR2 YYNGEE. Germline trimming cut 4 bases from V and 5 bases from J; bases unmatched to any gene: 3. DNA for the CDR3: TGTGCCAGCAGCTACGGACAGGGGAATGAAAAACTGTTTTTT. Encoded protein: CASSYGQGNEKLFF.

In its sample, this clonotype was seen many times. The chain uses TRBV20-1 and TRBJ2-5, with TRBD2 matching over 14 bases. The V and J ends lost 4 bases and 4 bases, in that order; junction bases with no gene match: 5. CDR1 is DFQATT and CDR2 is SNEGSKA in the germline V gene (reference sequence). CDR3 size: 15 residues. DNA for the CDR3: TGCAGTGCTACCGGGACTAGCGGGAGAGGAGAGACCCAGTACTTC. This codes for CSATGTSGRGETQYF.

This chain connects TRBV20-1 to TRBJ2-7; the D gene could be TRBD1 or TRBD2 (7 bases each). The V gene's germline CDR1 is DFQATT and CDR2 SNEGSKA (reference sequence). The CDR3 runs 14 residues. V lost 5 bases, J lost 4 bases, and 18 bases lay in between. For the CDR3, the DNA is TGCAGTGCTCCGACAGGGAGGGCTGTATACGAGCAGTACTTC. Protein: CSAPTGRAVYEQYF.

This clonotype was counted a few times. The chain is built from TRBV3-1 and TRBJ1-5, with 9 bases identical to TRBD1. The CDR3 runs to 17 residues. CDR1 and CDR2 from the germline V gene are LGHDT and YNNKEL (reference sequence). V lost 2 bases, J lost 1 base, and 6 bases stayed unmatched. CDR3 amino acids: CASSQTTGTGSNQPQHF. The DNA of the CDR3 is TGTGCCAGCAGCCAAACCACCGGGACAGGGAGCAATCAGCCCCAGCATTTT.

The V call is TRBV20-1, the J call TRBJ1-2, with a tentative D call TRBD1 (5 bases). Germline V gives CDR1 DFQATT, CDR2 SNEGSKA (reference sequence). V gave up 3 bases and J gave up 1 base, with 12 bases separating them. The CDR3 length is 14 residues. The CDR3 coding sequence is TGCAGTGCTAGCCCCCAGGGCCTTAACTATGGCTACACCTTC. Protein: CSASPQGLNYGYTF.

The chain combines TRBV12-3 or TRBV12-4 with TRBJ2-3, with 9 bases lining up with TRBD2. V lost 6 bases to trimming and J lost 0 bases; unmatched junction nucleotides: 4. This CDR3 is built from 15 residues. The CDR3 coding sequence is TGTGCCAGCAGCGGACTAGCGATTAGCACAGATACGCAGTATTTT. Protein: CASSGLAISTDTQYF.

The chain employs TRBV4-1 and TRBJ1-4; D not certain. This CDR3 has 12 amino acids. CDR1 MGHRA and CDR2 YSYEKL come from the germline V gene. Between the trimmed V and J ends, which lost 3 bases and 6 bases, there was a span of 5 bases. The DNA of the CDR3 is TGCGCCAGCAGCCATGGCCATGAAAAACTGTTTTTT. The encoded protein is CASSHGHEKLFF.

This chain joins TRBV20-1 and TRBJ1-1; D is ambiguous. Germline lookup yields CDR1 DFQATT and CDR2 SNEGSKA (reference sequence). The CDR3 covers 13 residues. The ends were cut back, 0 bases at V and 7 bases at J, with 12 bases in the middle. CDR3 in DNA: TGCAGTGCTAGAGATGGTGGGAGCCTTGAAGCTTTCTTT. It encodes CSARDGGSLEAFF.

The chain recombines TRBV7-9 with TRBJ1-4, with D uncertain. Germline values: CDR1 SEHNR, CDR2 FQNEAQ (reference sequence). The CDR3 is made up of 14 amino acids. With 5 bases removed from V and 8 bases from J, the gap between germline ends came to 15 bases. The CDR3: CASSRPMLGEKLFF. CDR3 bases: TGTGCCAGCAGCAGACCCATGTTGGGGGAAAAACTGTTTTTT.

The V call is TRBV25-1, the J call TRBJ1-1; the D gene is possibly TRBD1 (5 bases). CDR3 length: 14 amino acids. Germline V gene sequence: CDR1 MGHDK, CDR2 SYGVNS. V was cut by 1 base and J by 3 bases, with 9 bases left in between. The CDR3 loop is CASSESVGHTEAFF. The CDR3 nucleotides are TGTGCCAGCAGTGAATCTGTGGGGCACACTGAAGCTTTCTTT.

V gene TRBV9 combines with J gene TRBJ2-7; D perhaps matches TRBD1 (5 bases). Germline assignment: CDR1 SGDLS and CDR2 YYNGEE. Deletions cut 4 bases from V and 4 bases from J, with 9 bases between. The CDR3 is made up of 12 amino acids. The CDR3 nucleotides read TGTGCCAGCAGCACGACAGCGTACGAGCAGTACTTC. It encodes CASSTTAYEQYF.

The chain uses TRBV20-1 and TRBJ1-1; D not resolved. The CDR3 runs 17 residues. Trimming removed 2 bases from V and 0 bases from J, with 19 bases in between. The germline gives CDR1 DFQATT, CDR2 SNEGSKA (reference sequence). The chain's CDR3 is CSARSSRRGTMNTEAFF. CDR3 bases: TGCAGTGCTAGATCTTCTCGGAGAGGCACCATGAACACTGAAGCTTTCTTT.

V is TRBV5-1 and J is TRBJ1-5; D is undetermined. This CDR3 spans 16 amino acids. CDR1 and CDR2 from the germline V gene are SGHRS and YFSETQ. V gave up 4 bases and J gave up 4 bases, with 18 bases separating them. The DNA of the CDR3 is TGCGCCAGCAGCCCCCCCGGACGGAGGATAAATCAGCCCCAGCATTTT. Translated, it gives CASSPPGRRINQPQHF.

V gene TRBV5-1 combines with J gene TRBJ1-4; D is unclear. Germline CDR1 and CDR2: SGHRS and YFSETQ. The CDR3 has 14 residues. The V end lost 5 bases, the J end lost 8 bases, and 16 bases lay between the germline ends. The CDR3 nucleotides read TGCGCCAGCAGTTCCGCGGGCGGTCTCGAAAAACTGTTTTTT. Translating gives CASSSAGGLEKLFF.

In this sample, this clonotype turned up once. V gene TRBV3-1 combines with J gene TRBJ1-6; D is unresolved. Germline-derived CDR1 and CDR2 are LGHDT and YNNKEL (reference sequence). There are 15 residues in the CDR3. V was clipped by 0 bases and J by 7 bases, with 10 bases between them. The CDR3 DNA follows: TGTGCCAGCAGCCAAGATTTCTCGAGGAATTCACCCCTCCACTTT. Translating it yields CASSQDFSRNSPLHF.